The clone carrying this T cell receptor beta chain was picked up a small number of times. Its specificity is not known. This specimen belongs to a study of cytomegalovirus exposure and HLA in healthy donors. Study-wide points: Certain indistinguishable V segments, among them TRBV6-2 and TRBV6-3, were excluded. Upon later analysis, TCR association rates were observed to vary by HLA locus, being highest for DRB1 and lowest for HLA-C.

PCR employed 60 Vbeta and 13 Jbeta primers. Profiled with immunoSEQ multiplex PCR; TCRdb holds only in-frame clones, not every one. The sample carries roughly 250,000 clones, under 90% recorded once. Looked up from germline, CDR1 is SGHDT and CDR2 is YYEEEE. Germline trimming cut 3 bases from V and 4 bases from J; bases unmatched to any gene: 9. The CDR3 runs 15 residues. The gene calls are TRBV5-6 and TRBJ1-2, with 7 bases fitting TRBD1. The sequence was collected from a girl aged 2-10 years in good health and CMV-seronegative. The material sequenced was PBMCs. In nucleotides, the CDR3 is TGTGCCAGCAGCTCGAGACAGGGAAGTTCCTATGGCTACACCTTC. This translates into CASSSRQGSSYGYTF.